The T cell receptor (beta chain) described here comes from a study of T cells in localized non-small cell lung cancer. TCRdb's table, derived via immunoSEQ multiplex PCR, lists solely in-frame clones and lacks some. The top ten hold over 1.5% of the sample, which has around 130,000 clones, roughly nine tenths seen once. With V trimmed by 0 bases and J by 9 bases, 6 bases remained unmatched. Germline V CDR1 and CDR2: SGHNT, YYREEE (reference sequence). This CDR3 is built from 13 residues. This TCR came from a female donor older than 55 with stage I lung adenocarcinoma. The chain combines TRBV5-4 with TRBJ2-7, with 7 bases matching TRBD2. Sequenced material: peripheral blood, taken before any cancer treatment. The chain's CDR3 is CASSLVGGDLQYF. The CDR3 nucleotides are TGTGCCAGCAGCTTGGTGGGGGGGGACCTGCAGTACTTC.